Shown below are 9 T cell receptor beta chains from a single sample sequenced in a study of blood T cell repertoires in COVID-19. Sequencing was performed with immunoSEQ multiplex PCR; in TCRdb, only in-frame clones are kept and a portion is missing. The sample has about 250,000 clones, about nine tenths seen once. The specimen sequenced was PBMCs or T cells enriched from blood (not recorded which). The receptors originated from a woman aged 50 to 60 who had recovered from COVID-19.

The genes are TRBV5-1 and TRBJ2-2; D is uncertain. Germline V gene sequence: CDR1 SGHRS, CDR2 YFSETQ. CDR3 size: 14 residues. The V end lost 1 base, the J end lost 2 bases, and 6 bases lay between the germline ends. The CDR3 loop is CASSLNYNTGELFF. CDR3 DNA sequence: TGCGCCAGCAGCTTGAACTATAACACCGGGGAGCTGTTTTTT.

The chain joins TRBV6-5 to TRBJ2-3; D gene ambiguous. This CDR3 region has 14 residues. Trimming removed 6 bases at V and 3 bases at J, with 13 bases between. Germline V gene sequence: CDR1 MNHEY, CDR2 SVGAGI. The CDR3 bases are TGTGCCAGCAGCCGGTCTCCACGAACAGATACGCAGTATTTT. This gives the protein CASSRSPRTDTQYF.

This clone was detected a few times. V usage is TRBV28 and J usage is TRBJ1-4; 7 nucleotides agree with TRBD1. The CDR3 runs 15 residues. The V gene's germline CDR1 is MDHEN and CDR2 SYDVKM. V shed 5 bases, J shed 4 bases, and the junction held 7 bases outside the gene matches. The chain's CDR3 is CASSTRQGLNEKLFF. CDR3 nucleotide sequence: TGTGCCAGCAGTACCCGACAGGGCCTTAATGAAAAACTGTTTTTT.

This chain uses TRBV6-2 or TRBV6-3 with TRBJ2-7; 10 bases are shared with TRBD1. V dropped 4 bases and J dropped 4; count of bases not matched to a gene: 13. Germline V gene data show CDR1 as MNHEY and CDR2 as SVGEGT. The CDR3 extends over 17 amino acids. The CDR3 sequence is CASSWLTTGQGSYEQYF. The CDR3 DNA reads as TGTGCCAGCAGTTGGCTAACGACGGGACAGGGGTCATACGAGCAGTACTTC.

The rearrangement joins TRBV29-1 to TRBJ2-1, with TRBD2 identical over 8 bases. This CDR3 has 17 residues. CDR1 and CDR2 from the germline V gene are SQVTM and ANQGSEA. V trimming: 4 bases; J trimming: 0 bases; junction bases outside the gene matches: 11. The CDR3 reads CSVGGYLREDSYNEQFF. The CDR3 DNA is TGCAGCGTTGGGGGGTATTTGCGGGAGGACTCCTACAATGAGCAGTTCTTC.

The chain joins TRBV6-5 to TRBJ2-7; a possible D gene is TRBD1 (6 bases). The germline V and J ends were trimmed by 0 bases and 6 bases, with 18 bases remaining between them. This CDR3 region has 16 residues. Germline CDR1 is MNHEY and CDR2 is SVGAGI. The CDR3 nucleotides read TGTGCCAGCAGTTACTCCAAGGGACATCCGATCGGCGAGCAGTACTTC. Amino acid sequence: CASSYSKGHPIGEQYF.

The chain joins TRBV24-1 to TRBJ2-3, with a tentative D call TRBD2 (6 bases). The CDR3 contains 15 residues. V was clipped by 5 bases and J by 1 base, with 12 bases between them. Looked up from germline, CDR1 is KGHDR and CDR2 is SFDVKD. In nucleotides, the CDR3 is TGTGCCACCAGTGCCTTACTAGCAGGCACAGATACGCAGTATTTT. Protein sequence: CATSALLAGTDTQYF.

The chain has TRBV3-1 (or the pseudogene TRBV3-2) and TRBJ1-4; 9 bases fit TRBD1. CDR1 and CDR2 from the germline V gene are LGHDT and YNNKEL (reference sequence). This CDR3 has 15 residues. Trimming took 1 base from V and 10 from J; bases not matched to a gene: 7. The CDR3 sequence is CASSQGGTGYGKLFF. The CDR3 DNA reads TGTGCCAGCAGCCAAGGTGGGACAGGGTACGGAAAACTGTTTTTT.

CDR3 residues: CASSPVRLAGSGQYF. For the CDR3, the DNA is TGTGCCAGCAGTCCGGTACGTCTAGCGGGATCCGGCCAGTACTTC. The chain joins TRBV27 to TRBJ2-7; 9 bases map to TRBD2. In germline, CDR1 is MNHEY, CDR2 SMNVEV (reference sequence). The CDR3 runs to 15 residues. The V segment lost 5 bases and the J segment 10 bases; nucleotides outside the gene matches: 15.